The 17 T cell receptor beta chains listed next were all sequenced from one sample in a study of shared clonotypes between healthy human individuals. Produced via immunoSEQ multiplex PCR; TCRdb's table is partial and in-frame only. The table lists 150,000 to 200,000 clones, 85% to 95% of them singletons, with around 0.067% in the top ten. The sequenced sample consisted of naive CD4+ T cells sorted from blood. Subset given: CD45RA+ positively selected. These receptors all stem from a woman aged 25 to 39 in good health.

This clone was picked up one time. The gene calls are TRBV11-2 and TRBJ1-2; 7 bases line up with TRBD1. The junction had 7 bases not matched to a gene; V was cut back by 5 bases and J by 4 bases. The CDR3 consists of 14 residues. Germline CDR1 SGHAT, CDR2 FQNNGV. The chain's CDR3 is CASSLGQVGYGYTF. In nucleotides, the CDR3 is TGTGCCAGCAGCCTAGGACAGGTGGGCTATGGCTACACCTTC.

The V call is TRBV4-1, the J call TRBJ2-7, with 10 nucleotides matching TRBD2. The CDR3 contains 16 residues. V gave up 0 bases and J gave up 6 bases; unmatched junction bases: 8. Germline V gene sequence: CDR1 MGHRA, CDR2 YSYEKL. This CDR3 reads CASSQEGASGRSEQYF. In nucleotides, the CDR3 is TGCGCCAGCAGCCAAGAAGGGGCTAGCGGGAGATCCGAGCAGTACTTC.

The chain links TRBV14 to TRBJ2-5; D is perhaps TRBD1 (6 bases). Trimming cost V 3 bases and J 1 base, with 12 bases left between them. Germline V lookup: CDR1 SGHDN, CDR2 FVKESK. This CDR3 has 15 amino acids. This chain's CDR3 is CASSQDSASQETQYF. DNA for the CDR3: TGTGCCAGCAGCCAGGACAGCGCCAGCCAAGAGACCCAGTACTTC.

This clone was counted once. The chain combines TRBV2 with TRBJ2-5, with D possibly being TRBD1 or TRBD2 (5 bases each). The J call is uncertain, as TRBJ2-7 better fits the DNA end. From germline, CDR1 is SNHLY and CDR2 FYNNEI. This CDR3 contains 13 residues. In DNA form, the CDR3 reads TGTGCCAGCCGGCAGGGACCGTTCTACGAGCAGTACTTC. Residues: CASRQGPFYEQYF.

CDR3 in amino acids: CASSPPPPGQSYEQYF. Here the CDR3 DNA reads TGTGCCAGCAGTCCCCCCCCTCCGGGGCAGTCCTACGAGCAGTACTTC. This rearrangement joins TRBV28 to TRBJ2-5; perhaps D is TRBD1 or TRBD2 (5 bases each). The end of the DNA aligns better with TRBJ2-7, so the J call may be wrong. Germline lookup yields CDR1 MDHEN and CDR2 SYDVKM. The CDR3 loop spans 16 amino acids.

The chain recombines TRBV27 with TRBJ2-7, with 7 positions matching TRBD1. This CDR3 contains 13 residues. V lost 5 bases to trimming and J lost 9 bases; unmatched junction nucleotides: 10. The germline gives CDR1 MNHEY, CDR2 SMNVEV (reference sequence). In DNA form, the CDR3 reads TGTGCCAGCAGTAAGCCCGGGACAGTGGTGCAGTACTTC. Protein product: CASSKPGTVVQYF.

The genes are TRBV21-1 and TRBJ1-2; TRBD1 is taken as the D call from the table, unchecked against the DNA. TRBV21-1 is a known pseudogene. This CDR3 has 17 amino acids. Here the CDR3 DNA reads TGTGCCAGCAGCAAAGCCCCCTGGGACAGGGGCTGGTATGGCTACACCTTC. It specifies CASSKAPWDRGWYGYTF.

The J gene is TRBJ2-7, the V gene TRBV2; TRBD1 matches 10 bases. Per the germline V gene, CDR1 is SNHLY and CDR2 is FYNNEI. The J segment lost 3 bases and the V segment lost 5 bases, leaving 13 bases of the junction unmatched. The CDR3 sequence is 17 residues long. This CDR3 is CASSTDLWDRGFYEQYF. The CDR3 region has the DNA TGTGCCAGCAGTACAGATCTATGGGACAGGGGATTCTACGAGCAGTACTTC.

V gene TRBV27 combines with J gene TRBJ2-7, with D possibly being TRBD1 (5 bases). Trimming stripped 5 bases from V and 4 bases from J, with 12 bases between. Germline CDR1 reads MNHEY; CDR2 reads SMNVEV (reference sequence). The CDR3 is 13 residues long. In DNA, the CDR3 is TGTGCCAGCAGTCACTCGACAGATTACGAGCAGTACTTC. Its protein product is CASSHSTDYEQYF.

The genes are TRBV9 and TRBJ1-3; the D is unclear. The CDR3 is made up of 16 amino acids. V shed 3 bases and J shed 0 bases, with 13 bases lying between them. Germline lookup yields CDR1 SGDLS and CDR2 YYNGEE. This chain's CDR3 is CASSAGPRFSGNTIYF. CDR3 bases: TGTGCCAGCAGCGCGGGCCCCAGGTTCTCTGGAAACACCATATATTTT.

This clone appeared a single time. V is TRBV28 and J is TRBJ2-7; D possibly corresponds to TRBD1 (6 bases). V shed 5 bases and J shed 1 base, with 12 bases lying between them. From germline, CDR1 is MDHEN and CDR2 SYDVKM. The CDR3 contains 14 residues. The CDR3 loop reads CASSPPTGSYEQYF. The CDR3 nucleotides are TGTGCCAGCAGTCCCCCCACAGGGTCCTACGAGCAGTACTTC.

The V and J genes are TRBV7-2 and TRBJ2-3, with D possibly TRBD2 on 5 matching bases. Germline loops: CDR1 SGHTA, CDR2 FQGNSA. There are 13 residues in the CDR3. Trimming cost V 8 bases and J 0 bases, with 9 bases left between them. CDR3 nucleotides: TGTGCCAGCCGAGCGGCTAGCACAGATACGCAGTATTTT. It is translated as CASRAASTDTQYF. Based on the CDR3 plus reference TRBV7-2 and TRBJ2-3, the full variable domain is GAGVSQSPSNKVTEKGKDVELRCDPISGHTALYWYRQSLGQGLEFLIYFQGNSAPDKSGLPSDRFSAERTGGSVSTLTIQRTQQEDSAVYLCASRAASTDTQYFGPGTRLTVL.

The rearrangement uses TRBV6-5 and TRBJ2-7, with TRBD2 identical over 7 bases. After removal of 4 bases from V and 2 bases from J, the junction contained 2 bases not matched to a gene. The CDR3 is 13 amino acids. From germline, CDR1 is MNHEY and CDR2 SVGAGI. The CDR3, as DNA: TGTGCCAGCAGTTCGGGGACTACCTACGAGCAGTACTTC. Residues: CASSSGTTYEQYF.

V usage is TRBV28 and J usage is TRBJ1-4, with D uncertain. The V and J ends lost 6 bases and 8 bases respectively, with 16 bases between them. Germline V gives CDR1 MDHEN, CDR2 SYDVKM. This CDR3 contains 14 residues. The CDR3 reads CASSKWGIGEKLFF. In DNA form, the CDR3 reads TGTGCCAGCAGCAAGTGGGGTATTGGGGAAAAACTGTTTTTT.

The CDR3: CASRRDHSYQPQHF. The DNA for the CDR3 is TGTGCCAGCAGACGGGACCATTCCTATCAGCCCCAGCATTTT. The chain uses TRBV28 and TRBJ1-5, with a weak D call TRBD1 (5 bases). The CDR3 runs 14 residues. The V and J ends lost 6 bases and 5 bases respectively, with 14 bases between them. The germline V gene has CDR1 MDHEN and CDR2 SYDVKM.

This chain connects TRBV29-1 to TRBJ2-5; perhaps D is TRBD1 or TRBD2 (7 bases each). V was cut by 3 bases and J by 5 bases, with 10 bases left in between. Germline assignment: CDR1 SQVTM and CDR2 ANQGSEA. This CDR3 spans 12 amino acids. The CDR3: CSVDQGGETQYF. The CDR3, as DNA: TGCAGCGTTGATCAGGGGGGGGAGACCCAGTACTTC.

Written as DNA, the CDR3 is TGTGCCAGCAGTTACAATGGGGGACAGGGTGGATTCCCCCTCCACTTT. Translated, it gives CASSYNGGQGGFPLHF. The chain employs TRBV6-6 and TRBJ1-6, with TRBD1 matching over 9 bases. The CDR3 runs to 16 residues. V dropped 2 bases and J dropped 13; count of bases not matched to a gene: 12. Germline V lookup: CDR1 MNHNY, CDR2 SVGAGI (reference sequence).